This passage covers 10 T cell receptor beta chains from one sample sequenced in a study of T cells after yellow fever vaccination. TCRdb reanalysed the 5' RACE reads using MiXCR and keeps one entry per CDR3 protein. This table has about 96,000 distinct CDR3 sequences, over 8% appearing once. Sequences were derived from CD8+ T cells not binding an NS4B(214-222) dextramer, sorted from PBMCs, sampled around 15 days after the first yellow fever vaccination. The receptors originated from a man aged 18 to 30 who received the YFV17D yellow fever vaccine.

This clonotype was counted ten times or more. The chain uses TRBV29-1 and TRBJ2-3; a possible D gene is TRBD2 (5 bases). The CDR3 consists of 15 residues. The germline CDR1 and CDR2 sequences are SQVTM and ANQGSEA. The V and J ends lost 3 bases and 1 base respectively, with 14 bases between them. The CDR3 DNA reads as TGCAGCGTTGAGGAGGTTACTGAAGGCACAGATACGCAGTATTTT. This translates into CSVEEVTEGTDTQYF.

There are many counts of this clonotype. The J gene is TRBJ1-2, the V gene TRBV4-1; weak D call: TRBD1 (5 bases). With 0 bases removed from V and 4 bases from J, the gap between germline ends came to 9 bases. CDR3 length: 14 amino acids. The germline CDR1 and CDR2 sequences are MGHRA and YSYEKL. CDR3 residues: CASSQEQAVYGYTF. The CDR3 DNA is TGCGCCAGCAGCCAAGAACAGGCAGTCTATGGCTACACCTTC.

The chain couples TRBV5-1 to TRBJ2-7; D tentatively fits TRBD1 or TRBD2 (5 bases each). V was trimmed by 5 bases and J by 0 bases, leaving 18 bases between them. The CDR3 length is 16 residues. Germline CDR1 is SGHRS and CDR2 is YFSETQ. Here the CDR3 DNA reads TGCGCCAGCAGATATTCCGGGACGGAGAGCTCCTACGAGCAGTACGTC. This translates into CASRYSGTESSYEQYV.

V gene TRBV9 combines with J gene TRBJ1-1; no clear D. Germline CDR1 SGDLS, CDR2 YYNGEE. Trimming took off 7 bases at V and 3 bases at J, with 10 bases between the two ends. The CDR3 spans 12 residues. Here the CDR3 DNA reads TGTGCCAGCGGTTATAAGGACACTGAAGCTTTCTTT. Its translation: CASGYKDTEAFF.

In its sample, this clonotype was seen a few times. This sequence joins TRBV7-6 and TRBJ2-3; the match to TRBD1 covers 7 bases. This CDR3 region has 16 residues. Per germline, CDR1 SGHVS and CDR2 FNYEAQ. The V gene end was trimmed by 1 base and the J gene end by 4 bases; junction bases not matched to a gene: 8. The CDR3 protein is CASSLVAGRGSDTQYF. Written as DNA, the CDR3 is TGTGCCAGCAGCTTAGTGGCTGGCAGGGGGTCAGATACGCAGTATTTT. Filled out from reference TRBV7-6 and TRBJ2-3, the complete variable domain reads GAGVSQSPRYKVTKRGQDVALRCDPISGHVSLYWYRQALGQGPEFLTYFNYEAQQDKSGLPNDRFSAERPEGSISTLTIQRTEQRDSAMYRCASSLVAGRGSDTQYFGPGTRLTVL.

V and J are TRBV27 and TRBJ2-1, with TRBD1 matching over 9 bases. V shed 2 bases and J 1 base; nucleotides not matched to a gene: 9. The CDR3 extends over 18 amino acids. The germline gives CDR1 MNHEY, CDR2 SMNVEV (reference sequence). The CDR3 nucleotides are TGTGCCAGCAGTTTAAATACAGGGGGCGATCCTTCCTACAATGAGCAGTTCTTC. Protein product: CASSLNTGGDPSYNEQFF.

CDR3 DNA: TGTGCCAGCAGCGAGGGGGGGGATCTCTCCTACGAGCAGTACTTC. This sequence encodes CASSEGGDLSYEQYF. The V gene is TRBV9, the J gene TRBJ2-7; TRBD2 might be the D (7 bases). The V end was cut by 3 bases, the J end by 0 bases, with 13 bases between. The germline V gene encodes CDR1 SGDLS and CDR2 YYNGEE. This CDR3 contains 15 residues.

This clonotype has just a few counts. V and J are TRBV2 and TRBJ2-1, with 9 positions matching TRBD1. The V gene end was trimmed by 6 bases and the J gene end by 6 bases; junction bases not matched to a gene: 9. Germline V gene data show CDR1 as SNHLY and CDR2 as FYNNEI. The CDR3 covers 15 residues. DNA for the CDR3: TGTGCCAGCAGGGACAGGGACAGGGTTTCCAATGAGCAGTTCTTC. As protein: CASRDRDRVSNEQFF.

This clonotype turned up a few times. The V gene is TRBV9, the J gene TRBJ2-7; 10 nucleotides align to TRBD1. Germline-derived CDR1 and CDR2 are SGDLS and YYNGEE. The CDR3 covers 17 residues. Trimming removed 5 bases from V and 3 bases from J; junction bases left unmatched: 14. The CDR3 here is CASRLGTGALTHYEQYV. The CDR3 coding sequence is TGTGCCAGCAGACTAGGGACAGGGGCCTTGACCCACTACGAGCAGTACGTC.

The chain carries TRBV2 and TRBJ2-5; TRBD1 aligns across 10 bases. The germline CDR1 and CDR2 sequences are SNHLY and FYNNEI. With 4 bases clipped from V and 4 bases from J, the junction kept 3 bases outside the gene matches. The CDR3 length is 14 residues. CDR3 residues: CASSGQGAGETQYF. The CDR3 DNA reads as TGTGCCAGCAGTGGACAGGGGGCAGGAGAGACCCAGTACTTC.